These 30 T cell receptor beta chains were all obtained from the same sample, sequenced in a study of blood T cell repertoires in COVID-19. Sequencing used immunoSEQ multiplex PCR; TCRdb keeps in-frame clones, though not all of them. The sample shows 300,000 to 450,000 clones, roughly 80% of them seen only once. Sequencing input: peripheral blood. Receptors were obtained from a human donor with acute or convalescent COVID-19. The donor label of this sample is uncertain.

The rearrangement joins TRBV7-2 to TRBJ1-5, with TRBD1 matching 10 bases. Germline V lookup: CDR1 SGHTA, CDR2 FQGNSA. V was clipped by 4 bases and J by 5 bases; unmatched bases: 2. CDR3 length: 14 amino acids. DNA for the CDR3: TGTGCCAGCAGCTCGGGACAGGGGCATCAGCCCCAGCATTTT. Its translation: CASSSGQGHQPQHF. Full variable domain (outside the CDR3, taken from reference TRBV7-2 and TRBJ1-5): GAGVSQSPSNKVTEKGKDVELRCDPISGHTALYWYRQSLGQGLEFLIYFQGNSAPDKSGLPSDRFSAERTGGSVSTLTIQRTQQEDSAVYLCASSSGQGHQPQHFGDGTRLSIL.

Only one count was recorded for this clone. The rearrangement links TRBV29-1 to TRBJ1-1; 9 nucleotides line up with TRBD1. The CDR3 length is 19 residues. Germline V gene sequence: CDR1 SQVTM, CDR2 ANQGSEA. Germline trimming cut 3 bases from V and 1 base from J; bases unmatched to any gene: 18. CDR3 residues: CSVESGQGWVITGNTEAFF. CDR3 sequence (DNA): TGCAGCGTTGAGAGCGGACAGGGGTGGGTAATCACTGGGAACACTGAAGCTTTCTTT.

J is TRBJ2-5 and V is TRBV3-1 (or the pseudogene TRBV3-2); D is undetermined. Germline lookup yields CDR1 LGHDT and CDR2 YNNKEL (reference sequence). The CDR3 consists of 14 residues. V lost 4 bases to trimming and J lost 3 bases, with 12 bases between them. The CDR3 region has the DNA TGTGCCAGCAGCCGGCGACTTACTGAAGAGACCCAGTACTTC. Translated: CASSRRLTEETQYF.

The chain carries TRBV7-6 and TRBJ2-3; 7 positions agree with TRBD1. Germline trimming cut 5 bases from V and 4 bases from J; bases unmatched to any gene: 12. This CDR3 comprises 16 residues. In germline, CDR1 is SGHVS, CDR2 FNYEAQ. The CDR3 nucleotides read TGTGCCAGCAGCCGGGACAGTCCGCGGGTGTCAGATACGCAGTATTTT. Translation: CASSRDSPRVSDTQYF. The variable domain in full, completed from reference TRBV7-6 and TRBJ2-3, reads GAGVSQSPRYKVTKRGQDVALRCDPISGHVSLYWYRQALGQGPEFLTYFNYEAQQDKSGLPNDRFSAERPEGSISTLTIQRTEQRDSAMYRCASSRDSPRVSDTQYFGPGTRLTVL.

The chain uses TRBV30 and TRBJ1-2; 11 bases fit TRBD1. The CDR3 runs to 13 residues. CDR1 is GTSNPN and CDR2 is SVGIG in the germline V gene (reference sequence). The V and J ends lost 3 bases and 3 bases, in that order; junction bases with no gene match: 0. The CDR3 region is CAWRGQGDYGYTF. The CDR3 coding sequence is TGTGCCTGGAGGGGACAGGGGGACTATGGCTACACCTTC. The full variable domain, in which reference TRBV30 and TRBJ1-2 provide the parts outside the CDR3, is SQTIHQWPATLVQPVGSPLSLECTVEGTSNPNLYWYRQAAGRGLQLLFYSVGIGQISSEVPQNLSASRPQDRQFILSSKKLLLSDSGFYLCAWRGQGDYGYTFGSGTRLTVV.

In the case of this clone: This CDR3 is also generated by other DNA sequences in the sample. CDR3: CASRTGGAGNTIYF. CDR3 sequence (DNA): TGTGCCAGCAGGACTGGGGGGGCTGGAAACACCATATATTTT. The chain joins TRBV28 to TRBJ1-3; D may be TRBD1 (5 bases). The CDR3 covers 14 residues. Between the trimmed V and J ends, which lost 6 bases and 2 bases, there was a span of 11 bases. Germline V gene data show CDR1 as MDHEN and CDR2 as SYDVKM. Filled out from reference TRBV28 and TRBJ1-3, the complete variable domain reads DVKVTQSSRYLVKRTGEKVFLECVQDMDHENMFWYRQDPGLGLRLIYFSYDVKMKEKGDIPEGYSVSREKKERFSLILESASTNQTSMYLCASRTGGAGNTIYFGEGSWLTVV.

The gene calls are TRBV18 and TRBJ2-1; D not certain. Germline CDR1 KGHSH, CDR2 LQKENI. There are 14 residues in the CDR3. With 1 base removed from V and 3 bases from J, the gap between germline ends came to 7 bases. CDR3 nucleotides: TGTGCCAGCTCACCACGGTCTAACTACAATGAGCAGTTCTTC. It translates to CASSPRSNYNEQFF.

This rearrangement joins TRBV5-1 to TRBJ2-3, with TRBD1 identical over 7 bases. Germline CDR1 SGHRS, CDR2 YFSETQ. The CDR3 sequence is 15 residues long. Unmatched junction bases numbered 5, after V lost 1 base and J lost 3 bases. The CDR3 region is CASSLKGAQTDTQYF. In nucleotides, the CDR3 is TGCGCCAGCAGCTTGAAGGGGGCGCAGACAGATACGCAGTATTTT.

The CDR3 reads CASSQDLVRPLHF. The CDR3 coding sequence is TGCGCCAGCAGCCAAGATTTGGTGCGCCCCCTCCACTTT. V gene TRBV4-1 combines with J gene TRBJ1-6; unclear D gene. Germline V gives CDR1 MGHRA, CDR2 YSYEKL. Trimming cost V 0 bases and J 13 bases, with 10 bases left between them. The CDR3 is 13 amino acids.

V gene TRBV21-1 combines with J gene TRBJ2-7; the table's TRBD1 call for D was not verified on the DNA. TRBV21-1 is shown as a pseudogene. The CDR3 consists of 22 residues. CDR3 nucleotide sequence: TGTGCCAGCAGCAAAGGACCACTTCGGGACAGACCAAGGGACCGAATACCTTACGAGCAGTACTTC. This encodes CASSKGPLRDRPRDRIPYEQYF.

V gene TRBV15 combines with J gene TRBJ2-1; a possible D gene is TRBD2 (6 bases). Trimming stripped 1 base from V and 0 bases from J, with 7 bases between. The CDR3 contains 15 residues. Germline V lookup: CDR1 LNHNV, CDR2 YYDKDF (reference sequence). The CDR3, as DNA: TGTGCCACCAGCAGAGGACTAGGCTCCTACAATGAGCAGTTCTTC. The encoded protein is CATSRGLGSYNEQFF.

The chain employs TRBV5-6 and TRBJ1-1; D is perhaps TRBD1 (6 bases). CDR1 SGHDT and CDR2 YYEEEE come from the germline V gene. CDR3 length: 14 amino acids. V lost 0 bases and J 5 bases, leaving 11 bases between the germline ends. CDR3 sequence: CASSLDTGKTEAFF. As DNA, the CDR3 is TGTGCCAGCAGCTTGGATACAGGGAAAACTGAAGCTTTCTTT.

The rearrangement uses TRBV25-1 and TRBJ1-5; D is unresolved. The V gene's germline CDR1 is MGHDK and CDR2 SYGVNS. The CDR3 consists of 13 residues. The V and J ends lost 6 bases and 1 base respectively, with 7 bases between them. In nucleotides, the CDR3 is TGTGCCAGCAGCCCCGGGAGCAATCAGCCCCAGCATTTT. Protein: CASSPGSNQPQHF.

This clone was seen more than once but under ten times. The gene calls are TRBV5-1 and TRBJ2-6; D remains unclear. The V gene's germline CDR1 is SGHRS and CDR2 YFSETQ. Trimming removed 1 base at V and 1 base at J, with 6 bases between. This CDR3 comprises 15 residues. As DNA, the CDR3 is TGCGCCAGCAGCTTGCTGCAGTCTGGGGCCAACGTCCTGACTTTC. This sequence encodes CASSLLQSGANVLTF.

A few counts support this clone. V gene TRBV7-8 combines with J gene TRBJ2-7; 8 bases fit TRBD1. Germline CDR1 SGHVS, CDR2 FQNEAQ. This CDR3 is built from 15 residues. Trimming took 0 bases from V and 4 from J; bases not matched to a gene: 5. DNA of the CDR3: TGTGCCAGCAGCTTAGCCGGACAGGGAATTTACGAGCAGTACTTC. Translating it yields CASSLAGQGIYEQYF.

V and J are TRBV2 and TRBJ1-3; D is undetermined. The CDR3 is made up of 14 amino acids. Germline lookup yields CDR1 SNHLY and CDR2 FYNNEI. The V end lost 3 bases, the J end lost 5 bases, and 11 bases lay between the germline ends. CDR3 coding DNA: TGTGCCAGCAGTGAGGCCAGCGCCCGAAACACCATATATTTT. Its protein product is CASSEASARNTIYF.

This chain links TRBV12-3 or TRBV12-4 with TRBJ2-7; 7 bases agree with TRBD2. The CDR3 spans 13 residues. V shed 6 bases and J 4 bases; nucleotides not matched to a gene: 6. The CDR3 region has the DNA TGTGCCAGCAGCCCCTGGGAGGGATACGAGCAGTACTTC. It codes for CASSPWEGYEQYF.

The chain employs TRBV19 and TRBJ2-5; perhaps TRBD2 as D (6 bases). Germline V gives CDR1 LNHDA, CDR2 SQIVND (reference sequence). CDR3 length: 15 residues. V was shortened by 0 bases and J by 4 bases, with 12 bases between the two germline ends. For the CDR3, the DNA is TGTGCCAGTAGTATAGATCACCGGGACTTAGAGACCCAGTACTTC. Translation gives CASSIDHRDLETQYF.

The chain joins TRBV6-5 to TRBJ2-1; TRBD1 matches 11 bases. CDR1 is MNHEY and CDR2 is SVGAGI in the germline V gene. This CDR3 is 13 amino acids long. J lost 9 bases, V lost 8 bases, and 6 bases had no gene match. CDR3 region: CASDRTGGIEQFF. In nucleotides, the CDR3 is TGTGCCAGCGACAGGACAGGGGGCATTGAGCAGTTCTTC.

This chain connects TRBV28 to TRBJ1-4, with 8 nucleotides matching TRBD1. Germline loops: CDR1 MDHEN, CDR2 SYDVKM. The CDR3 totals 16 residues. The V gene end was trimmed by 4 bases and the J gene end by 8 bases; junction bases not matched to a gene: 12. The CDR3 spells CASSSNRQGLREKLFF. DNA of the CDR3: TGTGCCAGCAGTTCGAATAGACAGGGGTTGAGGGAAAAACTGTTTTTT.

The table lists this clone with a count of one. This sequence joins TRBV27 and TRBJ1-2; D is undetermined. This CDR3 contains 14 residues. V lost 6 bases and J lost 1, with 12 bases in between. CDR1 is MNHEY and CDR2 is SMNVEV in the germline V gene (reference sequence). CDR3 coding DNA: TGTGCCAGCAGCCTCCGAGGGTTTAACTATGGCTACACCTTC. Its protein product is CASSLRGFNYGYTF.

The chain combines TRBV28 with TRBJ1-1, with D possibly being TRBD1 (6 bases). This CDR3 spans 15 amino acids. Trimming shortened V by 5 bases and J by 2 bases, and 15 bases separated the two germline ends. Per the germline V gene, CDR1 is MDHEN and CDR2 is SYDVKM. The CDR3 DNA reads TGTGCCAGCAGTGGGGGGGGGCAGAGAAACACTGAAGCTTTCTTT. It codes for CASSGGGQRNTEAFF.

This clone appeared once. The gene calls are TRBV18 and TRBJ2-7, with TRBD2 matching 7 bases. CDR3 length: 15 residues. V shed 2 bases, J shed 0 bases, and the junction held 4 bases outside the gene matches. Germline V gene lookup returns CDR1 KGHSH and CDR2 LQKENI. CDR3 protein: CASSPSGTTSYEQYF. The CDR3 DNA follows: TGTGCCAGCTCACCAAGTGGGACTACCTCCTACGAGCAGTACTTC.

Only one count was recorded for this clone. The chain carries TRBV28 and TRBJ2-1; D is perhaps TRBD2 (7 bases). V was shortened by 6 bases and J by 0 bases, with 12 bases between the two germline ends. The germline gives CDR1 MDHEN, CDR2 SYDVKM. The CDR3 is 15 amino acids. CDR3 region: CASSSGGISYNEQFF. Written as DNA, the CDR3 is TGTGCCAGCAGCTCGGGGGGCATCTCCTACAATGAGCAGTTCTTC.

The CDR3 loop reads CASSKPGQSYEQYF. The CDR3 region has the DNA TGCGCCAGCAGTAAGCCGGGACAGAGTTACGAGCAGTACTTC. J is TRBJ2-7 and V is TRBV5-1; 7 nucleotides line up with TRBD1. Germline loops: CDR1 SGHRS, CDR2 YFSETQ. Trimming cost V 5 bases and J 4 bases; bases outside gene matches: 9. The CDR3 loop spans 14 amino acids.

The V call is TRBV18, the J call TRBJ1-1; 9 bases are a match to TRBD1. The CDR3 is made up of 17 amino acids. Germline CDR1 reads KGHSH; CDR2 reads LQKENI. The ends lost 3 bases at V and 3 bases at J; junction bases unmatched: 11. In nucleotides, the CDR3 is TGTGCCAGCTCACCGTCCTTAGGGACAGGGAGAGACACTGAAGCTTTCTTT. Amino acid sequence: CASSPSLGTGRDTEAFF.

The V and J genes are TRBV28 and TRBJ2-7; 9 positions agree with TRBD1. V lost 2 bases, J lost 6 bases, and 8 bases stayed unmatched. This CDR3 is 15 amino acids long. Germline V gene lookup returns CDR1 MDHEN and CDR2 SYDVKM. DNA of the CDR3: TGTGCCAGCAGTTTAGGGACAGGGAGACCTCGCGAGCAGTACTTC. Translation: CASSLGTGRPREQYF.

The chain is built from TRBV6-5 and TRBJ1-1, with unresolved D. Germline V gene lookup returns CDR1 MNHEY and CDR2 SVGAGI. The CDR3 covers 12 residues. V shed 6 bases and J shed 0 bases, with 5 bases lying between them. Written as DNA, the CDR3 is TGTGCCAGCAGGGACTTGAACACTGAAGCTTTCTTT. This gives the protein CASRDLNTEAFF.

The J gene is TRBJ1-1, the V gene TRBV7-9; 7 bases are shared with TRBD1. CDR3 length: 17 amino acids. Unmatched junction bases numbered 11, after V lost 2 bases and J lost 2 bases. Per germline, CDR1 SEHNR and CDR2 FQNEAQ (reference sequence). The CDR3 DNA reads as TGTGCCAGCAGCTTATTCTATGTCAGGGGGTATAACACTGAAGCTTTCTTT. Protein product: CASSLFYVRGYNTEAFF.

CDR3 in DNA: TGTGCCAGCAGCTTAGATTATCTGACAGGGGCAAGCTCACCCCTCCACTTT. Its protein product is CASSLDYLTGASSPLHF. The chain has TRBV7-2 and TRBJ1-6; 8 bases fit TRBD1. CDR1 and CDR2 from the germline V gene are SGHTA and FQGNSA. This CDR3 is built from 17 residues. V was pared by 1 base and J by 10 bases, with 12 bases of the junction left unmatched.